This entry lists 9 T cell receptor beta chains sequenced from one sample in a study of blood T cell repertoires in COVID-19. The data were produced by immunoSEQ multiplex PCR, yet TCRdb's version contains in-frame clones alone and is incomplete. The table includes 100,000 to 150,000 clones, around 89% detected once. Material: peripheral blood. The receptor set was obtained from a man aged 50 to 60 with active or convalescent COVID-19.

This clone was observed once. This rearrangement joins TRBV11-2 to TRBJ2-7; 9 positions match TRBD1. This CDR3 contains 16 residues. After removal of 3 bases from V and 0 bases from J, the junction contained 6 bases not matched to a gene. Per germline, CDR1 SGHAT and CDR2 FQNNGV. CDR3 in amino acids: CASSFRRQGVSYEQYF. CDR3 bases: TGTGCCAGCAGCTTCAGAAGACAGGGGGTCTCCTACGAGCAGTACTTC.

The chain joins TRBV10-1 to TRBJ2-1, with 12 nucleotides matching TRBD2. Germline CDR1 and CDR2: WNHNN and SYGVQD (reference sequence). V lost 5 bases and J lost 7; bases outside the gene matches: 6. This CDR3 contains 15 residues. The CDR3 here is CASSILAGGPNEQFF. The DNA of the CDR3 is TGCGCCAGCAGTATCCTAGCGGGGGGGCCGAATGAGCAGTTCTTC.

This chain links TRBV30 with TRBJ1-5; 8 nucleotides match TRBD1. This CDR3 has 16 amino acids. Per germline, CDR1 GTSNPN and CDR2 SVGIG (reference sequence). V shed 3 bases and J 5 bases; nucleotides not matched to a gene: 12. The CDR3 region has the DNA TGTGCCTGGAGAGCCTATGGACAGGGCGTCGATCAGCCCCAGCATTTT. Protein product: CAWRAYGQGVDQPQHF.

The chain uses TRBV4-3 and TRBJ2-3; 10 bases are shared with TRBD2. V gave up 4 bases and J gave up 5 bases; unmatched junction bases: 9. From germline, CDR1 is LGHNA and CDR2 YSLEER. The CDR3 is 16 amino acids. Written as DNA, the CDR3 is TGCGCCAGCAGCCCTTCAGCGGGGGGGCGGAGAGATACGCAGTATTTT. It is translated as CASSPSAGGRRDTQYF.

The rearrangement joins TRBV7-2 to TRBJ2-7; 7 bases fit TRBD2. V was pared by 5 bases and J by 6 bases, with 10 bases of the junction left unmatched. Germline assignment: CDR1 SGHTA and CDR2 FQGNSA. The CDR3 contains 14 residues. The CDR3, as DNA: TGTGCCAGCAGCCCATCACTAGCTAGCGGCGAGCAGTACTTC. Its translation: CASSPSLASGEQYF.

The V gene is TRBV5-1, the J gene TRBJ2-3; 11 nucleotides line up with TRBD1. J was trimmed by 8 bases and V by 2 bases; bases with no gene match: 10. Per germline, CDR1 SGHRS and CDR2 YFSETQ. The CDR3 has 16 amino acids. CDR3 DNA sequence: TGCGCCAGCAGCTTTCCGGGACAGGGGGTTTCAGGTACGCAGTATTTT. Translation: CASSFPGQGVSGTQYF.

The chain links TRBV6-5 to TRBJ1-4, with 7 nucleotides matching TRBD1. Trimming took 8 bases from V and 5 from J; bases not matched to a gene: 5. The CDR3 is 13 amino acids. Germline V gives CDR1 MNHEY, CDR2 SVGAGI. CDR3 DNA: TGTGCCAGCTCTCGGGACAGAAATGAAAAACTGTTTTTT. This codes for CASSRDRNEKLFF.

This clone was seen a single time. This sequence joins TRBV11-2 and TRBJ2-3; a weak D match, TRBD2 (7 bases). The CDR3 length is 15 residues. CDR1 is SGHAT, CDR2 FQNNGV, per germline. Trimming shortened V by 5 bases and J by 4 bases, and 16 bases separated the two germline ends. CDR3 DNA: TGTGCCAGCAGCGCCCGGGGGGCGCAGGCAGATACGCAGTATTTT. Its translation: CASSARGAQADTQYF.

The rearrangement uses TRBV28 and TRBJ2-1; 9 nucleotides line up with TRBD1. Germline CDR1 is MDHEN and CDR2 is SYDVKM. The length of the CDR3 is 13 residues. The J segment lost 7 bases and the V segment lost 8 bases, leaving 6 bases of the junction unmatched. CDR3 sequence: CASCTGGFNEQFF. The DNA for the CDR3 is TGTGCCAGCTGTACAGGGGGCTTTAATGAGCAGTTCTTC. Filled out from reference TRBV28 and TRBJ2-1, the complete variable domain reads DVKVTQSSRYLVKRTGEKVFLECVQDMDHENMFWYRQDPGLGLRLIYFSYDVKMKEKGDIPEGYSVSREKKERFSLILESASTNQTSMYLCASCTGGFNEQFFGPGTRLTVL.